Shown below are 30 T cell receptor beta chains from a single sample sequenced in a study of T cells after yellow fever vaccination (dated by TCRdb to the late 2010s). The receptor library was made with 5' RACE. Reads for this sample came from an Illumina HiSeq 2500. In TCRdb, the public reads were trimmed at Q25 with fastp and aligned with MiXCR, with productive beta chains retained. CDR3 protein sequences are deduplicated, and each keeps its most common genes and DNA. The table for this sample lists 300,000 to 400,000 distinct CDR3 sequences; 8.7% of them were counted only once. The ten largest clones add up to more than 15% of the sample. Read against the paper, the sample's treatment or condition label means: live attenuated yellow fever vaccine strain. Here the sequenced sample was PBMCs, taken on the day of the first yellow fever vaccination. The receptor source for this set is a man aged 18 to 30 who received the YFV17D yellow fever vaccine.

This chain uses TRBV18 with TRBJ2-1; 11 bases are a match to TRBD2. V shed 1 base, J shed 0 bases, and the junction held 5 bases outside the gene matches. The CDR3 has 18 residues. Germline V gives CDR1 KGHSH, CDR2 LQKENI. CDR3 bases: TGTGCCAGCTCACCACGGCTAGCGGGGGGCCCCTCCTACAATGAGCAGTTCTTC. Translation gives CASSPRLAGGPSYNEQFF.

V usage is TRBV10-2 and J usage is TRBJ2-7; D perhaps matches TRBD2 (6 bases). Trimming removed 2 bases at V and 4 bases at J, with 9 bases between. Germline assignment: CDR1 WSHSY and CDR2 SAAADI. The CDR3 covers 13 residues. The CDR3 spells CASSEGDWYEQYF. The CDR3 nucleotides read TGCGCCAGCAGTGAGGGGGACTGGTACGAGCAGTACTTC.

The chain uses TRBV20-1 and TRBJ2-3, with D possibly being TRBD2 (6 bases). V was cut by 0 bases and J by 0 bases, with 10 bases left in between. The CDR3 length is 15 residues. CDR1 and CDR2 from the germline V gene are DFQATT and SNEGSKA (reference sequence). The CDR3 here is CSARDGGTSTDTQYF. CDR3 in DNA: TGCAGTGCTAGAGATGGAGGGACTAGCACAGATACGCAGTATTTT.

This clonotype qualifies as medium-sized (0.01 to 0.1%). The rearrangement uses TRBV2 and TRBJ2-2, with D perhaps TRBD1 (7 bases). CDR1 and CDR2 (germline): SNHLY, FYNNEI. Trimming removed 8 bases from V and 3 bases from J, with 22 bases in between. The CDR3 consists of 17 residues. The CDR3 region has the DNA TGTGCCAGCCTATCAATGGGGCAGGGGGGATACACCGGGGAGCTGTTTTTT. This sequence encodes CASLSMGQGGYTGELFF.

This clonotype showed up many times. V and J are TRBV5-1 and TRBJ1-1; D not resolved. V shed 1 base and J shed 0 bases, with 10 bases lying between them. Per germline, CDR1 SGHRS and CDR2 YFSETQ. CDR3 length equals 15 residues. Here the CDR3 reads CASSLSIAMNTEAFF. DNA for the CDR3: TGCGCCAGCAGCTTGTCCATCGCCATGAACACTGAAGCTTTCTTT.

The chain combines TRBV29-1 with TRBJ1-1; 8 bases match TRBD1. Germline CDR1 reads SQVTM; CDR2 reads ANQGSEA. This CDR3 comprises 13 residues. Losses at the gene ends were 7 bases for V and 5 bases for J; bases not matched to a gene: 9. This CDR3 reads CSARTGWGTEAFF. CDR3 nucleotides: TGCAGCGCCAGGACAGGGTGGGGGACTGAAGCTTTCTTT.

This clonotype was seen a few times. Here the CDR3 reads CASSLSRADPGTSGELFF. The CDR3 DNA is TGTGCCAGCAGCTTGAGTCGTGCCGACCCCGGGACTTCCGGGGAGCTGTTTTTT. The chain carries TRBV5-6 and TRBJ2-2; perhaps TRBD2 as D (6 bases). Trimming pared 1 base from V and 6 bases from J, leaving 22 bases between. Germline assignment: CDR1 SGHDT and CDR2 YYEEEE. CDR3 size: 18 residues.

This clonotype was counted a few times. The V call is TRBV29-1, the J call TRBJ1-2; D call uncertain. In germline, CDR1 is SQVTM, CDR2 ANQGSEA. The V and J ends lost 5 bases and 4 bases respectively, with 29 bases between them. The CDR3 spans 18 residues. The CDR3 is CSVYGETAPNEPLYGYTF. The CDR3 DNA follows: TGCAGCGTTTATGGGGAGACTGCCCCGAACGAGCCCCTCTATGGCTACACCTTC.

This chain connects TRBV5-1 to TRBJ2-2; 9 nucleotides match TRBD2. Germline-derived CDR1 and CDR2 are SGHRS and YFSETQ. The ends lost 0 bases at V and 0 bases at J; junction bases unmatched: 3. The CDR3 runs to 17 residues. The CDR3 nucleotides read TGCGCCAGCAGCTTGGTTCTAGCGGGAACGAACACCGGGGAGCTGTTTTTT. It encodes CASSLVLAGTNTGELFF.

The sample holds many counts of this clonotype. This rearrangement joins TRBV5-4 to TRBJ1-1; a weak D match, TRBD1 (6 bases). The CDR3 has 15 amino acids. Germline assignment: CDR1 SGHNT and CDR2 YYREEE (reference sequence). The V end was cut by 1 base, the J end by 2 bases, with 12 bases between. CDR3 loop: CASSLPGTLNTEAFF. The CDR3 region has the DNA TGTGCCAGCAGCTTGCCAGGGACACTTAACACTGAAGCTTTCTTT.

The chain carries TRBV29-1 and TRBJ1-5; unclear D gene. Trimming removed 2 bases from V and 5 bases from J, with 10 bases in between. The length of the CDR3 is 13 residues. Germline values: CDR1 SQVTM, CDR2 ANQGSEA. For the CDR3, the DNA is TGCAGCGTTGAACGAGGTAGGGATCAGCCCCAGCATTTT. Protein product: CSVERGRDQPQHF.

This clonotype was counted ten times or more. The chain has TRBV29-1 and TRBJ2-5, with D possibly being TRBD1 or TRBD2 (6 bases each). Trimming cost V 1 base and J 5 bases, with 14 bases left between them. The germline V gene encodes CDR1 SQVTM and CDR2 ANQGSEA. The CDR3 consists of 14 residues. In DNA form, the CDR3 reads TGCAGCGTTGAAGGGTTAGGGGGGCTGGAGACCCAGTACTTC. The encoded protein is CSVEGLGGLETQYF.

The CDR3 DNA is TGCAGTGCATACAGGGGGGGCCTGAGGGGTGAAGCTTTCTTT. This codes for CSAYRGGLRGEAFF. The rearrangement joins TRBV20-1 to TRBJ1-1; 8 bases fit TRBD1. The CDR3 has 14 amino acids. The V gene's germline CDR1 is DFQATT and CDR2 SNEGSKA (reference sequence). Losses at the gene ends were 6 bases for V and 7 bases for J; bases not matched to a gene: 13.

The V and J genes are TRBV7-8 and TRBJ2-1, with TRBD1 identical over 8 bases. The CDR3 runs 15 residues. Germline CDR1 reads SGHVS; CDR2 reads FQNEAQ. With 1 base clipped from V and 4 bases from J, the junction kept 3 bases outside the gene matches. The CDR3 spells CASSLGTGHYNEQFF. CDR3 nucleotide sequence: TGTGCCAGCAGCTTAGGGACAGGGCATTACAATGAGCAGTTCTTC.

V usage is TRBV7-9 and J usage is TRBJ1-2; 9 bases are shared with TRBD1. The germline V gene encodes CDR1 SEHNR and CDR2 FQNEAQ (reference sequence). This CDR3 comprises 14 residues. V lost 4 bases, J lost 4 bases, and 4 bases stayed unmatched. For the CDR3, the DNA is TGTGCCAGCAGCTACCGGGACAGGGTCTATGGCTACACCTTC. It specifies CASSYRDRVYGYTF. Variable domain in full (rest from reference TRBV7-9 and TRBJ1-2): DTGVSQNPRHKITKRGQNVTFRCDPISEHNRLYWYRQTLGQGPEFLTYFQNEAQLEKSRLLSDRFSAERPKGSFSTLEIQRTEQGDSAMYLCASSYRDRVYGYTFGSGTRLTVV.

V is TRBV6-2 or TRBV6-3 and J is TRBJ1-1; D is undetermined. The germline V gene encodes CDR1 MNHEY and CDR2 SVGEGT. The V and J ends lost 2 bases and 8 bases respectively, with 12 bases between them. The CDR3 consists of 13 residues. For the CDR3, the DNA is TGTGCCAGCAGTTACGAAGAGGCAGGAGAAGCTTTCTTT. Translation gives CASSYEEAGEAFF.

The table lists this clonotype with a few counts. The V and J genes are TRBV7-2 and TRBJ2-7, with D unresolved. Trimming pared 3 bases from V and 5 bases from J, leaving 8 bases between. The CDR3 has 12 amino acids. CDR1 is SGHTA and CDR2 is FQGNSA in the germline V gene. The CDR3 region has the DNA TGTGCCAGCAGCTTCGGGTACAACGAGCAGTACTTC. This encodes CASSFGYNEQYF.

Many counts were recorded for this clonotype. The chain links TRBV6-6 to TRBJ2-2; D is uncertain. The CDR3 is made up of 10 amino acids. Per the germline V gene, CDR1 is MNHNY and CDR2 is SVGAGI (reference sequence). Between the trimmed V and J ends, which lost 6 bases and 7 bases, there was a span of 3 bases. The CDR3 DNA is TGTGCCAGCAGGGGCGGGGAGCTGTTTTTT. This translates into CASRGGELFF.

This clonotype occurred many times. The chain couples TRBV18 to TRBJ2-1; TRBD2 matches 7 bases. CDR1 KGHSH and CDR2 LQKENI come from the germline V gene. This CDR3 is built from 15 residues. The junction had 9 bases not matched to a gene; V was cut back by 1 base and J by 9 bases. The CDR3, as DNA: TGTGCCAGCTCACCACGTCGGGCGTTAGCGGGTGAGCAGTTCTTC. This sequence encodes CASSPRRALAGEQFF.

This clonotype was counted only a few times. The chain couples TRBV12-3 or TRBV12-4 to TRBJ1-1; 8 positions agree with TRBD1. The junction had 12 bases not matched to a gene; V was cut back by 6 bases and J by 3 bases. This CDR3 is built from 16 residues. The DNA for the CDR3 is TGTGCCAGCAGATTCTCTCAGGGGGCGGGGGACACTGAAGCTTTCTTT. Its protein is CASRFSQGAGDTEAFF.

This clonotype was observed a few times. CDR3 in DNA: TGTGCCAGCCTGGGGCCCTTTAACTATGGCTACACCTTC. It translates to CASLGPFNYGYTF. The rearrangement uses TRBV11-2 and TRBJ1-2, with a possible D match to TRBD1 (5 bases). Germline-derived CDR1 and CDR2 are SGHAT and FQNNGV. The V gene lost 8 bases and the J gene lost 1 base, with 11 bases spanning the gap. This CDR3 contains 13 residues.

This clonotype appeared a few times. This chain joins TRBV29-1 and TRBJ2-3, with 10 bases matching TRBD2. Germline V CDR1 and CDR2: SQVTM, ANQGSEA. CDR3 size: 15 residues. Losses at the gene ends were 8 bases for V and 7 bases for J; bases not matched to a gene: 15. The CDR3 is CSTPVAGGTVNTQYF. The CDR3 DNA is TGCAGCACTCCTGTAGCGGGGGGCACGGTAAATACGCAGTATTTT.

The chain links TRBV3-1 to TRBJ2-3; 10 nucleotides agree with TRBD2. The CDR3 spans 15 residues. CDR1 LGHDT and CDR2 YNNKEL come from the germline V gene (reference sequence). Trimming at V came to 6 bases and at J to 2 bases, leaving 5 bases not matched to a gene. Here the CDR3 DNA reads TGTGCCAGCAGTCGGGGGACTAGCGCCACAGATACGCAGTATTTT. It is translated as CASSRGTSATDTQYF.

This chain's CDR3 is CASRISGASTDTQYF. In nucleotides, the CDR3 is TGTGCCAGCAGGATTAGCGGGGCTAGCACAGATACGCAGTATTTT. This chain uses TRBV27 with TRBJ2-3; 8 positions match TRBD2. CDR3 length equals 15 residues. The V gene end was trimmed by 6 bases and the J gene end by 0 bases; junction bases not matched to a gene: 5. The germline gives CDR1 MNHEY, CDR2 SMNVEV (reference sequence).

This clonotype was detected only a few times. The rearrangement joins TRBV18 to TRBJ2-7; the match to TRBD1 covers 7 bases. There are 16 residues in the CDR3. The germline gives CDR1 KGHSH, CDR2 LQKENI. With V trimmed by 2 bases and J by 2 bases, 9 bases remained unmatched. In DNA, the CDR3 is TGTGCCAGCTCACCATGGGACAGAGGGGAGCCCTACGAGCAGTACTTC. Translated, it gives CASSPWDRGEPYEQYF.

The sample holds many counts of this clonotype. The chain has TRBV7-2 and TRBJ2-7; D is undetermined. V lost 5 bases and J lost 3, with 5 bases in between. Germline CDR1 and CDR2: SGHTA and FQGNSA. This CDR3 contains 11 residues. Here the CDR3 reads CASSPHYEQYF. The CDR3 DNA reads TGTGCCAGCAGCCCTCACTACGAGCAGTACTTC.

This clonotype was detected only a few times. The chain is built from TRBV20-1 and TRBJ2-1; possible D gene TRBD1, 6 bases. The germline gives CDR1 DFQATT, CDR2 SNEGSKA (reference sequence). The CDR3 length is 15 residues. With 1 base removed from V and 3 bases from J, the gap between germline ends came to 13 bases. CDR3 nucleotides: TGCAGTGCTAGAGCTTTCGGACAGCACTACAATGAGCAGTTCTTC. Translation: CSARAFGQHYNEQFF.

The V and J genes are TRBV10-3 and TRBJ1-6, with TRBD1 as a possible D gene (6 bases). V was cut by 6 bases and J by 6 bases, with 9 bases left in between. From germline, CDR1 is ENHRY and CDR2 SYGVKD. CDR3 length equals 13 residues. This CDR3 is CAIRTGPNSPLHF. CDR3 bases: TGTGCCATCAGGACAGGTCCTAATTCACCCCTCCACTTT.

The chain carries TRBV4-2 and TRBJ2-6, with D tentatively TRBD1 (5 bases). Germline loops: CDR1 LGHNA, CDR2 YNFKEQ. This CDR3 comprises 19 residues. Trimming cost V 0 bases and J 1 base, with 16 bases left between them. CDR3 sequence reads: CASSQDIRVLGSGANVLTF. As DNA, the CDR3 is TGTGCCAGCAGCCAAGATATCAGGGTTCTAGGATCTGGGGCCAACGTCCTGACTTTC.

This clonotype showed up many times. The chain employs TRBV4-3 and TRBJ2-3; 13 nucleotides agree with TRBD2. V shed 4 bases and J 8 bases; nucleotides not matched to a gene: 6. The CDR3 totals 15 residues. CDR1 LGHNA and CDR2 YSLEER come from the germline V gene. The CDR3 DNA reads as TGCGCCAGCAGCCTAGGGACTAGCGGGGAGGGTACGCAGTATTTT. Translating gives CASSLGTSGEGTQYF.